Reported below is one T cell receptor beta chain. The CDR3 extends over 16 amino acids. Germline lookup yields CDR1 MRHNA and CDR2 SNTAGT. The J segment lost 9 bases and the V segment lost 4 bases, leaving 9 bases of the junction unmatched. Profiled with immunoSEQ multiplex PCR; TCRdb holds only in-frame clones, not every one. Of tens of thousands of clones listed, around four fifths are singletons. The sample belongs to a study of blood T cell repertoires in COVID-19. Study details: There were acute and convalescent COVID-19 samples, and they came from the United States, Italy and Spain.

This clonotype was obtained from a man aged 25 to 40 with COVID-19, enrolled during active disease. The J gene is TRBJ2-1, the V gene TRBV6-4; 13 nucleotides line up with TRBD2. Sequenced sample: peripheral blood. The CDR3 sequence: CASSALLAGGPGEQFF. Written as DNA, the CDR3 is TGTGCCAGCAGTGCCCTACTAGCGGGAGGGCCGGGTGAGCAGTTCTTC.